This T cell receptor beta chain was recovered during a study of graft-versus-host responses after intestinal transplantation. Across the study: Multivisceral, liver-intestinal, or isolated intestinal transplants were received by the recipients. Study-wide points: Some GvH clones appeared in ileal mucosa or blood before recipient bone marrow.

Profiling relied on immunoSEQ multiplex PCR, and the TCRdb table lists in-frame clones only, not all of them. This repertoire shows some 120,000 clones, just over 90% found once; its top ten account for 0.18%. There are 15 residues in the CDR3. V lost 1 base, J lost 5 bases, and 17 bases lay in between. Germline V gene data show CDR1 as GTSNPN and CDR2 as SVGIG (reference sequence). Concerning this clone: The antigen is not known.

This chain connects TRBV30 to TRBJ2-5, with D perhaps TRBD1 (5 bases). The sequence derives from a human donor who received an intestinal transplant. The sequencing here drew on unstimulated CD4+ T cells sorted from spleen or lymph node cells, taken before intestinal transplant. CDR3 residues: CAWSGGGRAHETQYF. The CDR3 nucleotides are TGTGCCTGGAGTGGGGGTGGCAGGGCCCACGAGACCCAGTACTTC. Combining the CDR3 with reference TRBV30 and TRBJ2-5 gives the whole variable domain SQTIHQWPATLVQPVGSPLSLECTVEGTSNPNLYWYRQAAGRGLQLLFYSVGIGQISSEVPQNLSASRPQDRQFILSSKKLLLSDSGFYLCAWSGGGRAHETQYFGPGTRLLVL.